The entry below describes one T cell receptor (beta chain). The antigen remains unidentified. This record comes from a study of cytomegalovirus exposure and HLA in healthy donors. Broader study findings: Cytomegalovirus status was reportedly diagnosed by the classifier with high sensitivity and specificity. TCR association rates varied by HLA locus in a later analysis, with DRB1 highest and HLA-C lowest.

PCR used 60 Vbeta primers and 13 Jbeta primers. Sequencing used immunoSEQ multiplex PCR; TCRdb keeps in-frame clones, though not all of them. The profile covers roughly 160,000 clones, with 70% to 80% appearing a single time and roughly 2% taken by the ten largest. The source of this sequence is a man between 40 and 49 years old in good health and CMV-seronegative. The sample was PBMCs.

CDR3 residues: CASTAAGVGYEQYF. CDR3 coding DNA: TGTGCCAGCACCGCCGCGGGAGTGGGGTACGAGCAGTACTTC. This chain connects TRBV10-3 to TRBJ2-5; 7 positions agree with TRBD2. The J call could be wrong; TRBJ2-7 is a better fit for the DNA end. There are 14 residues in the CDR3. Germline loops: CDR1 ENHRY, CDR2 SYGVKD.